This passage covers 26 T cell receptor beta chains from one sample sequenced in a study of CD8+ T cells in alopecia areata. The sequencing template was cDNA reverse transcribed from extracted RNA. TCRdb keeps only in-frame clones here, not all; method: immunoSEQ multiplex PCR. The sample contains 100,000 or so clones, 55% to 70% of which appear only once. This sample's treatment: oral pan-JAK inhibitor, 5-10 mg twice daily. Here the sequenced sample was CD8+ T cells sorted from blood, taken at roughly week 55, from a patient treated with tofacitinib. Receptor source: a human donor with alopecia areata.

The gene calls are TRBV7-9 and TRBJ1-6; D is undetermined. Germline CDR1 is SEHNR and CDR2 is FQNEAQ (reference sequence). CDR3 length: 16 residues. Between the trimmed V and J ends, which lost 4 bases and 0 bases, there was a span of 10 bases. CDR3 in amino acids: CASSSRDPSYNSPLHF. CDR3 nucleotide sequence: TGTGCCAGCAGCTCCCGGGATCCCTCCTATAATTCACCCCTCCACTTT. The whole variable domain, filled in from reference TRBV7-9 and TRBJ1-6, reads DTGVSQNPRHKITKRGQNVTFRCDPISEHNRLYWYRQTLGQGPEFLTYFQNEAQLEKSRLLSDRFSAERPKGSFSTLEIQRTEQGDSAMYLCASSSRDPSYNSPLHFGNGTRLTVT.

The chain employs TRBV6-5 and TRBJ1-1; D is unresolved. There are 11 residues in the CDR3. Germline assignment: CDR1 MNHEY and CDR2 SVGAGI. Between the trimmed V and J ends, which lost 3 bases and 3 bases, there was a span of 2 bases. In nucleotides, the CDR3 is TGTGCCAGCAGTTATGACACTGAAGCTTTCTTT. Amino acids: CASSYDTEAFF.

This clone appeared a single time. J is TRBJ2-7 and V is TRBV30; D remains unclear. V lost 0 bases, J lost 2 bases, and 8 bases lay in between. CDR1 and CDR2 from the germline V gene are GTSNPN and SVGIG (reference sequence). This CDR3 has 13 residues. The CDR3 here is CAWSVSVAYEQYF. CDR3 nucleotide sequence: TGTGCCTGGAGTGTATCCGTGGCCTACGAGCAGTACTTC.

This clone was counted between two and nine times. This chain links TRBV12-5 with TRBJ2-3; 10 nucleotides line up with TRBD1. The CDR3 runs to 14 residues. Trimming at V came to 6 bases and at J to 5 bases, leaving 5 bases not matched to a gene. From germline, CDR1 is LGHNT and CDR2 FRNRAP. The CDR3: CASGRTGGLDTQYF. For the CDR3, the DNA is TGTGCTAGTGGCAGGACAGGGGGATTAGATACGCAGTATTTT.

The rearrangement links TRBV7-9 to TRBJ2-5; weak D call: TRBD2 (6 bases). The CDR3 has 14 residues. Germline CDR1 SEHNR, CDR2 FQNEAQ (reference sequence). V shed 5 bases and J shed 2 bases, with 12 bases lying between them. CDR3 bases: TGTGCCAGCAGCCCTACGGGACTGCAAGAGACCCAGTACTTC. This sequence encodes CASSPTGLQETQYF. Using reference TRBV7-9 and TRBJ2-5 for the parts outside the CDR3, the full variable domain is DTGVSQNPRHKITKRGQNVTFRCDPISEHNRLYWYRQTLGQGPEFLTYFQNEAQLEKSRLLSDRFSAERPKGSFSTLEIQRTEQGDSAMYLCASSPTGLQETQYFGPGTRLLVL.

The chain has TRBV4-2 and TRBJ1-4; perhaps TRBD1 as D (6 bases). The CDR3 totals 17 residues. Trimming shortened V by 5 bases and J by 0 bases, and 16 bases separated the two germline ends. CDR1 and CDR2 from the germline V gene are LGHNA and YNFKEQ. CDR3 sequence reads: CASSMDSLGATNEKLFF. For the CDR3, the DNA is TGTGCCAGCAGCATGGACAGCCTTGGCGCAACTAATGAAAAACTGTTTTTT.

This clone has a single count. The V gene is TRBV30, the J gene TRBJ1-2; the D gene is possibly TRBD1 (5 bases). Deletions cut 7 bases from V and 2 bases from J, with 14 bases between. CDR1 is GTSNPN and CDR2 is SVGIG in the germline V gene (reference sequence). This CDR3 is 13 amino acids long. Written as DNA, the CDR3 is TGTGCCTATTCAGGGTGGTCCAACTATGGCTACACCTTC. Its protein is CAYSGWSNYGYTF.

The J gene is TRBJ1-5, the V gene TRBV4-1; D gene ambiguous. This CDR3 has 14 amino acids. CDR1 is MGHRA and CDR2 is YSYEKL in the germline V gene. The V end lost 7 bases, the J end lost 0 bases, and 10 bases lay between the germline ends. Here the CDR3 DNA reads TGCGCCAGCAAAGAGGAAAATAGCAATCAGCCCCAGCATTTT. This gives the protein CASKEENSNQPQHF.

The rearrangement links TRBV5-6 to TRBJ2-2; D ambiguous. Germline CDR1 is SGHDT and CDR2 is YYEEEE. The CDR3 totals 14 residues. Trimming pared 6 bases from V and 1 base from J, leaving 10 bases between. The CDR3 spells CASTDYMNTGELFF. The CDR3 bases are TGTGCCAGCACCGATTATATGAACACCGGGGAGCTGTTTTTT.

The V call is TRBV9, the J call TRBJ2-3; 9 bases map to TRBD2. There are 15 residues in the CDR3. J gave up 2 bases and V 2 bases, and 3 bases lay outside the gene matches. Germline assignment: CDR1 SGDLS and CDR2 YYNGEE. In DNA, the CDR3 is TGTGCCAGCAGCGTGTCTAGCGGGGTCACAGATACGCAGTATTTT. Residues: CASSVSSGVTDTQYF.

In its sample, this clone was seen a few times. This chain uses TRBV7-9 with TRBJ2-7; D is unclear. Germline V CDR1 and CDR2: SEHNR, FQNEAQ (reference sequence). Trimming took 6 bases from V and 4 from J, leaving 13 bases between them. The CDR3 is made up of 13 amino acids. The CDR3: CASRYDKGYEQYF. The DNA for the CDR3 is TGTGCCAGCAGATACGACAAGGGATACGAGCAGTACTTC. The full variable domain, completed using reference TRBV7-9 and TRBJ2-7, is DTGVSQNPRHKITKRGQNVTFRCDPISEHNRLYWYRQTLGQGPEFLTYFQNEAQLEKSRLLSDRFSAERPKGSFSTLEIQRTEQGDSAMYLCASRYDKGYEQYFGPGTRLTVT.

In DNA, the CDR3 is TGTGCCAGCAGCCCACCTGGCCTTTCGTACGAGCAGTACTTC. Translating it yields CASSPPGLSYEQYF. The rearrangement uses TRBV7-9 and TRBJ2-7; D uncertain. Looked up from germline, CDR1 is SEHNR and CDR2 is FQNEAQ (reference sequence). This CDR3 has 14 residues. Trimming took off 5 bases at V and 4 bases at J, with 15 bases between the two ends.

The J gene is TRBJ2-4, the V gene TRBV10-2; 7 bases agree with TRBD1. Germline CDR1 reads WSHSY; CDR2 reads SAAADI. This CDR3 contains 16 residues. J gave up 8 bases and V 3 bases, and 13 bases lay outside the gene matches. CDR3 coding DNA: TGCGCCAGCAGTGAATCCACTAGACAGGGTAGGGACATTCAGTACTTC. It specifies CASSESTRQGRDIQYF.

This chain connects TRBV6-5 to TRBJ2-5; 7 bases line up with TRBD1. The germline gives CDR1 MNHEY, CDR2 SVGAGI. Unmatched junction bases numbered 2, after V lost 3 bases and J lost 1 base. The CDR3 sequence is 14 residues long. The CDR3: CASSYGTAQETQYF. The CDR3 DNA is TGTGCCAGCAGTTATGGGACAGCCCAAGAGACCCAGTACTTC.

This clone turned up a few times. The rearrangement joins TRBV13 to TRBJ1-4; D is uncertain. Per the germline V gene, CDR1 is PRHDT and CDR2 is FYEKMQ (reference sequence). V lost 0 bases, J lost 4 bases, and 9 bases lay in between. The CDR3 spans 15 residues. Here the CDR3 DNA reads TGTGCCAGCAGCTTAGGCCGGCGCCTTAATGAAAAACTGTTTTTT. This gives the protein CASSLGRRLNEKLFF.

This clone was found many times. The rearrangement links TRBV2 to TRBJ2-7; D might be TRBD1 or TRBD2, each matching 5 bases. Germline CDR1 SNHLY, CDR2 FYNNEI. The CDR3 is made up of 15 amino acids. V lost 5 bases, J lost 2 bases, and 16 bases lay in between. In DNA form, the CDR3 reads TGTGCCAGCAGTTACTCCTCCGGGGACCCCTACGAGCAGTACTTC. This gives the protein CASSYSSGDPYEQYF.

The V gene is TRBV30, the J gene TRBJ2-7, with 9 positions matching TRBD2. Per germline, CDR1 GTSNPN and CDR2 SVGIG (reference sequence). CDR3 length: 14 residues. The V segment lost 3 bases and the J segment 5 bases; nucleotides outside the gene matches: 8. CDR3 sequence (DNA): TGTGCCTGGAGCGGCGGGGGGGCCTTAGACGAGCAGTACTTC. Translation gives CAWSGGGALDEQYF.

The chain uses TRBV28 and TRBJ1-5; D call uncertain. Germline values: CDR1 MDHEN, CDR2 SYDVKM. V shed 2 bases and J shed 1 base, with 9 bases lying between them. The CDR3 length is 15 residues. The CDR3 coding sequence is TGTGCCAGCAGTTTAATACAGATGAGCAATCAGCCCCAGCATTTT. As protein: CASSLIQMSNQPQHF.

The V and J genes are TRBV4-1 and TRBJ1-6, with 9 bases identical to TRBD1. Germline V gene data show CDR1 as MGHRA and CDR2 as YSYEKL. The CDR3 sequence is 16 residues long. The V gene end was trimmed by 2 bases and the J gene end by 9 bases; junction bases not matched to a gene: 8. Here the CDR3 reads CASSQKTGQGGSPLHF. In DNA form, the CDR3 reads TGCGCCAGCAGCCAAAAAACGGGACAGGGCGGTTCACCCCTCCACTTT.

CDR3 region: CASSEGGSGNTIYF. CDR3 DNA: TGTGCCAGCAGTGAAGGGGGCTCTGGAAACACCATATATTTT. V and J are TRBV25-1 and TRBJ1-3, with D maybe TRBD1 (5 bases). V lost 2 bases to trimming and J lost 0 bases, with 5 bases between them. Germline V gives CDR1 MGHDK, CDR2 SYGVNS. CDR3 length: 14 amino acids.

This chain links TRBV4-1 with TRBJ1-1, with unresolved D. V lost 6 bases and J 8 bases, leaving 13 bases between the germline ends. Germline V lookup: CDR1 MGHRA, CDR2 YSYEKL. This CDR3 is built from 12 residues. CDR3 in amino acids: CASRTDLGEAFF. In nucleotides, the CDR3 is TGCGCCAGCAGAACGGACTTGGGGGAAGCTTTCTTT.

The V and J genes are TRBV2 and TRBJ2-7, with D uncertain. With 2 bases removed from V and 2 bases from J, the gap between germline ends came to 7 bases. The CDR3 has 13 residues. CDR1 is SNHLY, CDR2 FYNNEI, per germline. This chain's CDR3 is CASSELRPYEQYF. The CDR3 DNA follows: TGTGCCAGCAGTGAACTCCGTCCCTACGAGCAGTACTTC. The full variable domain, its missing parts supplied by reference TRBV2 and TRBJ2-7, is EPEVTQTPSHQVTQMGQEVILRCVPISNHLYFYWYRQILGQKVEFLVSFYNNEISEKSEIFDDQFSVERPDGSNFTLKIRSTKLEDSAMYFCASSELRPYEQYFGPGTRLTVT.

This clone was seen more than once but under ten times. As DNA, the CDR3 is TGTGCCAGCAGCCGAGGAGTGGGCCGACGGGCCACCATATATTTT. It is translated as CASSRGVGRRATIYF. The genes are TRBV7-9 and TRBJ1-3; D gene unclear. The CDR3 is made up of 15 amino acids. V lost 5 bases and J 9 bases, leaving 20 bases between the germline ends. Germline loops: CDR1 SEHNR, CDR2 FQNEAQ (reference sequence).

This CDR3 reads CASSQELGGNTEAFF. The CDR3 nucleotides are TGCGCCAGCAGCCAAGAGTTAGGGGGGAACACTGAAGCTTTCTTT. The gene calls are TRBV4-1 and TRBJ1-1; TRBD1 is a possible D gene (6 bases). CDR3 length equals 15 residues. Trimming took 0 bases from V and 1 from J, leaving 9 bases between them. Germline CDR1 and CDR2: MGHRA and YSYEKL.

The chain uses TRBV11-2 and TRBJ2-5; no clear D. The J call is in doubt because the DNA end fits TRBJ2-7 better. This CDR3 is built from 11 residues. Germline lookup yields CDR1 SGHAT and CDR2 FQNNGV. The CDR3 sequence: CASSQDYEQYF. CDR3 nucleotide sequence: TGTGCCAGCAGCCAGGACTACGAGCAGTACTTC.

This clone has just a few counts. Here the CDR3 DNA reads TGTGCCAGCAGCGATGGACAGAAGAACACTGAAGCTTTCTTT. Translating it yields CASSDGQKNTEAFF. The chain combines TRBV9 with TRBJ1-1; possibly TRBD1 for D (6 bases). CDR1 and CDR2 (germline): SGDLS, YYNGEE. V dropped 3 bases and J dropped 1 base, with 10 bases sitting between them. The CDR3 is 14 amino acids. Variable domain in full (rest from reference TRBV9 and TRBJ1-1): DSGVTQTPKHLITATGQRVTLRCSPRSGDLSVYWYQQSLDQGLQFLIQYYNGEERAKGNILERFSAQQFPDLHSELNLSSLELGDSALYFCASSDGQKNTEAFFGQGTRLTVV.